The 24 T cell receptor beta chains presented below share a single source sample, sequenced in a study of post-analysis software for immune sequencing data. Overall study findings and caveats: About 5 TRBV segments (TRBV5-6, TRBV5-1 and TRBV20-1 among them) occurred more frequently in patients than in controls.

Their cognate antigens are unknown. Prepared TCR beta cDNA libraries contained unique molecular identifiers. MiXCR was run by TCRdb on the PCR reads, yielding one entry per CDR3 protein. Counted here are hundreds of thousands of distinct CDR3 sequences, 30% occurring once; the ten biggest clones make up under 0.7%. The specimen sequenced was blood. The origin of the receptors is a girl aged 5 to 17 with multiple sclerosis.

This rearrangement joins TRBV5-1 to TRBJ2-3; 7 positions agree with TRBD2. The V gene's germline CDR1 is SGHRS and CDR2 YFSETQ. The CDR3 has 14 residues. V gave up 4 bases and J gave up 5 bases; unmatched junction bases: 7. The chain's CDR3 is CASSGGLVGDTQYF. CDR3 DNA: TGCGCCAGCAGCGGCGGACTAGTGGGAGATACGCAGTATTTT.

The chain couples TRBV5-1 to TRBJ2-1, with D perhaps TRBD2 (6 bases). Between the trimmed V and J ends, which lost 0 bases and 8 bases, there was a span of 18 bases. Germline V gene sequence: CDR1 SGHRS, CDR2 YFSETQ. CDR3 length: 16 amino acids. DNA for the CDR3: TGCGCCAGCAGCTTGGGATGGGGGGTTTCGATCTATGAGCAGTTCTTC. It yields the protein CASSLGWGVSIYEQFF. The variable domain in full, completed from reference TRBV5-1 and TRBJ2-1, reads KAGVTQTPRYLIKTRGQQVTLSCSPISGHRSVSWYQQTPGQGLQFLFEYFSETQRNKGNFPGRFSGRQFSNSRSEMNVSTLELGDSALYLCASSLGWGVSIYEQFFGPGTRLTVL.

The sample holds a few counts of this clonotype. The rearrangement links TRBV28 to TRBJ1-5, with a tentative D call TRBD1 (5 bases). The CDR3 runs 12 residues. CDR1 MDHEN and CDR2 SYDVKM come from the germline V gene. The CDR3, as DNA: TGTGTCAGTGGGGGAAGCAATCAGCCCCAGCATTTT. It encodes CVSGGSNQPQHF.

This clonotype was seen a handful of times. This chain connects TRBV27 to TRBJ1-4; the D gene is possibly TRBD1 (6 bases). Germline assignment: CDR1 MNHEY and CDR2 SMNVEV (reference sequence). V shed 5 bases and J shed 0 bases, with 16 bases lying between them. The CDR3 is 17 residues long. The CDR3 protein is CASSRLTGFATNEKLFF. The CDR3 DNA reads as TGTGCCAGCAGTCGTTTGACAGGCTTCGCAACTAATGAAAAACTGTTTTTT.

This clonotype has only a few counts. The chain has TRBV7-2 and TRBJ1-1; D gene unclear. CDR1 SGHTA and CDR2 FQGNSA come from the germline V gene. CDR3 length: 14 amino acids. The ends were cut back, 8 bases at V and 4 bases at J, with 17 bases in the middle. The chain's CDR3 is CASRDRGRTTEAFF. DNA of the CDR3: TGTGCCAGCCGAGACCGAGGACGGACCACTGAAGCTTTCTTT.

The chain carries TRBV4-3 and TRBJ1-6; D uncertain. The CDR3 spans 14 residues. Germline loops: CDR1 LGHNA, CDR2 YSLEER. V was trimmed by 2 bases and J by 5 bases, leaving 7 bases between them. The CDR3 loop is CASSQWTNNSPLHF. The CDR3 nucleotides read TGCGCCAGCAGCCAATGGACCAATAATTCACCCCTCCACTTT.

CDR3 loop: CSANLPGLAGVVEQYF. CDR3 coding DNA: TGCAGTGCCAACCTACCGGGACTAGCGGGAGTGGTCGAGCAGTACTTC. V gene TRBV20-1 combines with J gene TRBJ2-7, with 14 bases that match TRBD2. The CDR3 extends over 16 amino acids. The ends lost 6 bases at V and 6 bases at J; junction bases unmatched: 13. Germline CDR1 is DFQATT and CDR2 is SNEGSKA (reference sequence).

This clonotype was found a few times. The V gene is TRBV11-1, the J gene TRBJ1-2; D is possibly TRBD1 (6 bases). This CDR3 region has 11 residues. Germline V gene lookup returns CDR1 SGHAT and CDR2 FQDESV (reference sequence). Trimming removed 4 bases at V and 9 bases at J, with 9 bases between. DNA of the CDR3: TGTGCCAGCAGCTCAGGACAGAGCTACACCTTC. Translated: CASSSGQSYTF.

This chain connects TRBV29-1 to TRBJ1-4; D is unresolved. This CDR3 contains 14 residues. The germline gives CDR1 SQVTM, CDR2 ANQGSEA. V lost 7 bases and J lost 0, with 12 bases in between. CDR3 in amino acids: CSARSSATNEKLFF. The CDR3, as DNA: TGCAGCGCCCGCAGCTCCGCAACTAATGAAAAACTGTTTTTT.

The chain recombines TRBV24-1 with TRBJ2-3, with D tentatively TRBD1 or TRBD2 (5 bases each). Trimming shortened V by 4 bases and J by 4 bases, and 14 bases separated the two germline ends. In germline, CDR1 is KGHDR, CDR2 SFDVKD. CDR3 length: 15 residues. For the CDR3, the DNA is TGTGCCACCAGTGACCCATCAGGGAGCGCAGATACGCAGTATTTT. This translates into CATSDPSGSADTQYF.

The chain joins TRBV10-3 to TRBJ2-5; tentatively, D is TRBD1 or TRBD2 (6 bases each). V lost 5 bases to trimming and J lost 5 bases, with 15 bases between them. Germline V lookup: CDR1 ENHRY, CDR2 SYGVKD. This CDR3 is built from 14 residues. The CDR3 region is CAISQAGQVETQYF. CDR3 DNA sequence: TGTGCCATCAGTCAGGCGGGACAAGTGGAGACCCAGTACTTC.

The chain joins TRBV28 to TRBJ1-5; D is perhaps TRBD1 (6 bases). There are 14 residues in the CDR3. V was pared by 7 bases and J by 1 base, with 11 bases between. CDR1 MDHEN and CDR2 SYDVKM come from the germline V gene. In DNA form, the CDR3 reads TGTGCCAGCAAACAGGGAAGCAGCAATCAGCCCCAGCATTTT. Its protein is CASKQGSSNQPQHF.

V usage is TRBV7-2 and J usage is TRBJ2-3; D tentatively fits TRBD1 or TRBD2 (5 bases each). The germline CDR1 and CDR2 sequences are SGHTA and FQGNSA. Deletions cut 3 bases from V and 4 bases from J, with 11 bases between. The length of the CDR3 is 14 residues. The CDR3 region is CASSFGTQSDTQYF. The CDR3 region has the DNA TGTGCCAGCAGCTTCGGGACCCAATCAGATACGCAGTATTTT.

In DNA form, the CDR3 reads TGCGCCAGCAGCCCAGGGTCTGTGGAAAACTATGGCTACACCTTC. It translates to CASSPGSVENYGYTF. This chain uses TRBV5-1 with TRBJ1-2; D may be TRBD1 (5 bases). V was shortened by 4 bases and J by 2 bases, with 15 bases between the two germline ends. The CDR3 has 15 amino acids. Germline-derived CDR1 and CDR2 are SGHRS and YFSETQ.

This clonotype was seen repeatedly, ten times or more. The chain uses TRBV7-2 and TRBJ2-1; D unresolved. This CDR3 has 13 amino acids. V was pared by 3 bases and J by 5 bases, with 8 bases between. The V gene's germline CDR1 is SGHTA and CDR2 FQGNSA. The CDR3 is CASSFGQDNEQFF. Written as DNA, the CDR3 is TGTGCCAGCAGCTTTGGCCAGGACAATGAGCAGTTCTTC.

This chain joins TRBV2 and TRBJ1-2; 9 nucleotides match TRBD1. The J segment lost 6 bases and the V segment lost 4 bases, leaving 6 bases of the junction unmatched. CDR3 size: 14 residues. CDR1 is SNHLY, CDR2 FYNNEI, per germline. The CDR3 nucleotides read TGTGCCAGCAGTGCGGGGACAGGGAGGAATGGCTACACCTTC. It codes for CASSAGTGRNGYTF.

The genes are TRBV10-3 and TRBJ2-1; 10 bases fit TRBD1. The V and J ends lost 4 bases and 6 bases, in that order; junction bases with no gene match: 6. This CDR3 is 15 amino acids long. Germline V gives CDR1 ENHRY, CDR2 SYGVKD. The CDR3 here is CAISGRRDRGNEQFF. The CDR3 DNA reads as TGTGCCATCAGTGGAAGACGGGACAGGGGCAATGAGCAGTTCTTC.

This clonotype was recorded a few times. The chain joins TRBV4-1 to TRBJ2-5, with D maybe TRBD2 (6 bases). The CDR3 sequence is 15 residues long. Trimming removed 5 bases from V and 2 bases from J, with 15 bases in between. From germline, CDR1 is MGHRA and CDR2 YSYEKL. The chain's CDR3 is CASSSGTSTQETQYF. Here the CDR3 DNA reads TGCGCCAGCAGCTCCGGGACTTCTACACAAGAGACCCAGTACTTC.

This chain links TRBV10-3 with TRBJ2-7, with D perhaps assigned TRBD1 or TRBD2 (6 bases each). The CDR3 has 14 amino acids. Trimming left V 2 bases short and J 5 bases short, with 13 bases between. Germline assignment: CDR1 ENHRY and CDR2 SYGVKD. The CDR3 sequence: CAISEGGGTHEQYF. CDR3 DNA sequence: TGTGCCATCAGTGAGGGGGGCGGGACGCACGAGCAGTACTTC.

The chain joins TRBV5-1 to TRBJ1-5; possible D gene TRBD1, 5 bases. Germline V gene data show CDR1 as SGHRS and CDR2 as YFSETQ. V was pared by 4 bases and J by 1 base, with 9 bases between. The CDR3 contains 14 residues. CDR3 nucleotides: TGCGCCAGCAGCGGCAGGGACAGCAATCAGCCCCAGCATTTT. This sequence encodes CASSGRDSNQPQHF.

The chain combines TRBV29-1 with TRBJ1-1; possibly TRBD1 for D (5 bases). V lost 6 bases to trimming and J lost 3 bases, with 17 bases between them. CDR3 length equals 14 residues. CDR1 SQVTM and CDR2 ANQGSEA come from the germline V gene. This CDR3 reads CSVPDRSSYTEAFF. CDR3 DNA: TGCAGCGTACCCGACAGAAGTTCGTACACTGAAGCTTTCTTT.

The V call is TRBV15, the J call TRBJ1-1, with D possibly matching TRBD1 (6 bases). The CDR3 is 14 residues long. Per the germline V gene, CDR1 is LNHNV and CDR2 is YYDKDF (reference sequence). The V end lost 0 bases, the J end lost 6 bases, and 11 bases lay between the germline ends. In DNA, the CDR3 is TGTGCCACCAGCAGAGACACAGGGAGCGCTGAAGCTTTCTTT. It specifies CATSRDTGSAEAFF.

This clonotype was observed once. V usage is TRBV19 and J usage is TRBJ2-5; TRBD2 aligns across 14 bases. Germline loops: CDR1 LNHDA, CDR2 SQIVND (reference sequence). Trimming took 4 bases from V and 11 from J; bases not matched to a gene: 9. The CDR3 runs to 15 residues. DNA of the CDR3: TGTGCCAGTAGTACGGGACTAGCGGGAGCGGAGGAGCAGTACTTC. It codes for CASSTGLAGAEEQYF.

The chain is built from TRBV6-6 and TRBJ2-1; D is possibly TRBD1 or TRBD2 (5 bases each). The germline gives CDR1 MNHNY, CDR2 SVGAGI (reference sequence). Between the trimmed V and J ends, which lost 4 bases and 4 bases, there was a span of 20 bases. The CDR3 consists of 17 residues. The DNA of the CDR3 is TGTGCCAGCAGTTCGTCTGAGGGGAGTGGGTGGTACAATGAGCAGTTCTTC. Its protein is CASSSSEGSGWYNEQFF.